The clone carrying this T cell receptor (beta chain) came up many times. Its antigen remains unknown. This sample is part of a study of blood T cells in healthy people across ages. A sample-barcoded 5' primer and a J-beta primer mix were used in a second PCR of about 6 to 11 cycles. The template-switch adaptor, which had 12 random nucleotides, put a tag on each cDNA molecule. TCRdb used MiXCR to reprocess the 5' RACE reads, holding one entry per CDR3 protein. The sample lists about 1.7 million distinct CDR3 sequences, approximately 30% occurring once. Whole-study findings and limits: The CMV status of each donor remained undetermined, and this could have confounded shifts in expanded clonotypes. Diversity figures derived from one million T cells were judged to underestimate the true value.

The CDR3 is 15 residues long. The V and J ends lost 4 bases and 4 bases, in that order; junction bases with no gene match: 8. CDR1 is LGHDT, CDR2 YNNKEL, per germline (reference sequence). Each individual donor underwent a draw of ten milliliters of peripheral blood. The sequencing input was blood. The chain couples TRBV3-1 to TRBJ1-2, with TRBD1 identical over 8 bases. The clonotype was recovered from a woman between 25 and 40 years old in good health. CDR3: CASSPSRDRFYGYTF. CDR3 DNA sequence: TGTGCCAGCAGCCCCTCGAGGGACAGGTTCTATGGCTACACCTTC.